Here is one TCR beta chain with its context. Unique molecular identifiers were used to barcode this TCRbeta library. TCRdb re-analysed the PCR reads in MiXCR, keeping a single row per CDR3 protein. The sample carries 80,000 to 100,000 distinct CDR3 sequences, more than 20% recorded once. The sample is drawn from a study of T-cell reconstitution after alpha-beta-depleted transplantation in children. Sequences were derived from PBMCs, sampled before TCRalphabeta/CD19-depleted stem cell transplant. The sequence was obtained from a boy aged 2 to 9 with acute lymphoblastic leukemia, due to receive a stem cell transplant.

The CDR3 DNA reads as TGCAGTGCTAGAAGTGTAGGCTACGAGCAGTACTTC. Protein sequence: CSARSVGYEQYF. V usage is TRBV20-1 and J usage is TRBJ2-7; D gene unclear. This CDR3 is 12 amino acids long. Germline V gives CDR1 DFQATT, CDR2 SNEGSKA (reference sequence). The V end was cut by 2 bases, the J end by 3 bases, with 8 bases between.